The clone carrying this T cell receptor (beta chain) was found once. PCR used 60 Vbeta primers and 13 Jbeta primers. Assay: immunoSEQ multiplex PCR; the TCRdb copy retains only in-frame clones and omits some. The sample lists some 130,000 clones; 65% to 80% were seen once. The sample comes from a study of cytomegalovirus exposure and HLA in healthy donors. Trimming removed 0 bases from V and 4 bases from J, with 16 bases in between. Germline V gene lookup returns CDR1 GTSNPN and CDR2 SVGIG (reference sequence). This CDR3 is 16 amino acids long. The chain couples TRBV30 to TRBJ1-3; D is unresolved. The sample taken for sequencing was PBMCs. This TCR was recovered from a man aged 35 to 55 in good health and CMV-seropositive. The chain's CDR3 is CAWSVGAWAEGNTIYF. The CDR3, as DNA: TGTGCCTGGAGTGTAGGTGCGTGGGCAGAAGGAAACACCATATATTTT.